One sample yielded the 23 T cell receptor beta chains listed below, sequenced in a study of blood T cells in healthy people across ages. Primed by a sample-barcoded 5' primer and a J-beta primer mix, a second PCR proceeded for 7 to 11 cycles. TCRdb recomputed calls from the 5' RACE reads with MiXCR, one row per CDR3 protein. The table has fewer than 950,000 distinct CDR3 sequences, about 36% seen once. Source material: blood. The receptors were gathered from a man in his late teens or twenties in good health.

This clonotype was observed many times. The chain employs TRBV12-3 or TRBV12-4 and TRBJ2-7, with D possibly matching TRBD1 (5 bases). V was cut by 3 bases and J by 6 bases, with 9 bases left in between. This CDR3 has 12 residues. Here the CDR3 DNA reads TGTGCCAGCAGTTTGGACATCGGCGAGCAGTACTTC. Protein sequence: CASSLDIGEQYF.

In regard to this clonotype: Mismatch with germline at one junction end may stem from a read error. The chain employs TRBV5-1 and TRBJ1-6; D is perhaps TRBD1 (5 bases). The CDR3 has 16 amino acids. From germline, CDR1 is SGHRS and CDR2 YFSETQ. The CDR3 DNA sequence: TGCGCCGGCAGCTTGGTAGGGGTGCGATATAATTCACCCCTCCACTTT. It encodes CAGSLVGVRYNSPLHF.

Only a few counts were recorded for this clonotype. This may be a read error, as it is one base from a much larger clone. The CDR3 DNA sequence: TGTGCCAGCAGCTCGAAAGTGGGGGCAAGGGCCGGGGAGCTGTTTTTT. This gives the protein CASSSKVGARAGELFF. The chain links TRBV7-6 to TRBJ2-2; D possibly corresponds to TRBD1 (6 bases). Trimming took off 4 bases at V and 6 bases at J, with 18 bases between the two ends. Germline V gene sequence: CDR1 SGHVS, CDR2 FNYEAQ. The CDR3 is made up of 16 amino acids.

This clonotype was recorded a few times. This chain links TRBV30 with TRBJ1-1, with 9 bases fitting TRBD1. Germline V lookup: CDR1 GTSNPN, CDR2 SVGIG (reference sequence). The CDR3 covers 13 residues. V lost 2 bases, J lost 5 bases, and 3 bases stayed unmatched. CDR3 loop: CAWSTGGATEAFF. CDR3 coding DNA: TGTGCCTGGAGTACAGGGGGCGCAACTGAAGCTTTCTTT.

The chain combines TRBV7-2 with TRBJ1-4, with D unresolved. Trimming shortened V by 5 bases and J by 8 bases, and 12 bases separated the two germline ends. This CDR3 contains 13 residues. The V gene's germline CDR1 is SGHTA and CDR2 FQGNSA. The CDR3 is CASSVGRYEKLFF. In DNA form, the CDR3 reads TGTGCCAGCAGCGTTGGACGGTACGAAAAACTGTTTTTT.

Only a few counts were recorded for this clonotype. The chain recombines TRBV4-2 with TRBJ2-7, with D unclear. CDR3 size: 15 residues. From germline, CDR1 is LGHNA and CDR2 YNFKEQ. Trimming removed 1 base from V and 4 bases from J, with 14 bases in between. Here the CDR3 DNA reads TGTGCCAGCAGCCAAGCTGGGAATAGTCGTTACGAGCAGTACTTC. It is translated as CASSQAGNSRYEQYF.

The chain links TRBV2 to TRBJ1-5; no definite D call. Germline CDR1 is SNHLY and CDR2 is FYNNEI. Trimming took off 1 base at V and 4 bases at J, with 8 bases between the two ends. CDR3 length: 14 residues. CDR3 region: CASSEGSANQPQHF. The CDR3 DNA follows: TGTGCCAGCAGTGAAGGTTCCGCAAATCAGCCCCAGCATTTT.

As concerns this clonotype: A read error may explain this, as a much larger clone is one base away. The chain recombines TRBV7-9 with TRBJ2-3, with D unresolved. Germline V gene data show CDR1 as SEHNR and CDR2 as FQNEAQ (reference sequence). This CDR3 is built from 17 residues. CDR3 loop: CSSSDLGWGTSTDTQYF. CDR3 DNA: TGTTCCAGCAGCGATCTGGGTTGGGGTACTAGCACAGATACGCAGTATTTT. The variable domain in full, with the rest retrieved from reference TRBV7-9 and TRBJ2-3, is DTGVSQNPRHKITKRGQNVTFRCDPISEHNRLYWYRQTLGQGPEFLTYFQNEAQLEKSRLLSDRFSAERPKGSFSTLEIQRTEQGDSAMYLCSSSDLGWGTSTDTQYFGPGTRLTVL.

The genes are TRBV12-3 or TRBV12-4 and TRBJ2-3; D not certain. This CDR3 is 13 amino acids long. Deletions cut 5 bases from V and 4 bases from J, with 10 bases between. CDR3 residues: CASSIGRADTQYF. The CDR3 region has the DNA TGTGCCAGCAGTATAGGACGGGCAGATACGCAGTATTTT.

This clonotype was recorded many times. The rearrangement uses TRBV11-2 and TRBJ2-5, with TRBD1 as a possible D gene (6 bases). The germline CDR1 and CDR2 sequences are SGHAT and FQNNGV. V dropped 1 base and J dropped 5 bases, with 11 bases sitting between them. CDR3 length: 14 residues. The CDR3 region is CASSLGQGLETQYF. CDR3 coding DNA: TGTGCCAGCAGCTTAGGCCAGGGGTTGGAGACCCAGTACTTC.

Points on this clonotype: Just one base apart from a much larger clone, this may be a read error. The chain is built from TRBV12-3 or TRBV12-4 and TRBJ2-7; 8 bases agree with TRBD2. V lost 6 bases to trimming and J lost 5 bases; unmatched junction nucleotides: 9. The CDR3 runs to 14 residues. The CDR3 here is CASSRGLGADEQYF. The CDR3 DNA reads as TGTGCCAGCAGCCGGGGACTAGGTGCCGACGAGCAGTACTTC.

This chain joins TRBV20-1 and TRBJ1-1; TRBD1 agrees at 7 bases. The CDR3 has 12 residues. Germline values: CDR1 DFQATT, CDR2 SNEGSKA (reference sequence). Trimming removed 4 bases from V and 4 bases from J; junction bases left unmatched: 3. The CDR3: CSATDRPTEAFF. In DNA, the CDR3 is TGCAGTGCTACGGACAGGCCCACTGAAGCTTTCTTT.

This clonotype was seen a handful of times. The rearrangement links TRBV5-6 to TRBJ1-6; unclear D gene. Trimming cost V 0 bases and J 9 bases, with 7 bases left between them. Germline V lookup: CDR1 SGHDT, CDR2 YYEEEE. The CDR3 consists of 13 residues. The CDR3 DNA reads TGTGCCAGCAGCTTGGTGGAGTCTTCACCCCTCCACTTT. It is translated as CASSLVESSPLHF. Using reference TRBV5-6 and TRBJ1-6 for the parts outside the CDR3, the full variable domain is DAGVTQSPTHLIKTRGQQVTLRCSPKSGHDTVSWYQQALGQGPQFIFQYYEEEERQRGNFPDRFSGHQFPNYSSELNVNALLLGDSALYLCASSLVESSPLHFGNGTRLTVT.

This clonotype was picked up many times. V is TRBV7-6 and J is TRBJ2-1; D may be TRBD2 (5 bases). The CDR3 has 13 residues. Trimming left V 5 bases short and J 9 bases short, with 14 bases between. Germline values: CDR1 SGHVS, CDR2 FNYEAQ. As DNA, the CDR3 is TGTGCCAGCAGCCTTACTAGATCTGTTGAGCAGTTCTTC. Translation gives CASSLTRSVEQFF.

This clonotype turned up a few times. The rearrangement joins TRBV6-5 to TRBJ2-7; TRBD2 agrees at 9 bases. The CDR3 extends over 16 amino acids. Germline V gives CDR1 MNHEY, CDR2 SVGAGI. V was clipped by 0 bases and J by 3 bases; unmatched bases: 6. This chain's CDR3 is CASSYSTGSGGYEQYF. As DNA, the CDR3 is TGTGCCAGCAGTTACTCGACGGGTAGCGGGGGCTACGAGCAGTACTTC.

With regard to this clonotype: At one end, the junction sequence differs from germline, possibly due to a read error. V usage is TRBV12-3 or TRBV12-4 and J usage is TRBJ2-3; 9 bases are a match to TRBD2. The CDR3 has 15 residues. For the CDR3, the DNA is TGTGCCAGCAGCTTAGCGGGGGCCGCCACAGATGTGCAGTATTTT. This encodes CASSLAGAATDVQYF.

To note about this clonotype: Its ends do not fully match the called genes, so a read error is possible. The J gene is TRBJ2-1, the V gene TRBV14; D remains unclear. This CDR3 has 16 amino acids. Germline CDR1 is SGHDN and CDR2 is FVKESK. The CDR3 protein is CASSQDLGNTYTEQFF. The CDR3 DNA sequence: TGTGCCAGCAGCCAAGATTTGGGTAATACCTACACTGAGCAGTTCTTC.

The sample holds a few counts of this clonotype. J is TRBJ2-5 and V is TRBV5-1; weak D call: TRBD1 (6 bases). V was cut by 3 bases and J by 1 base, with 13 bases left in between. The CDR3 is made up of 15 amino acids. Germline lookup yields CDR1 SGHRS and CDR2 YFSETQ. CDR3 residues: CASSSQNRAQETQYF. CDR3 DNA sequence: TGCGCCAGCAGCTCACAAAACAGGGCCCAAGAGACCCAGTACTTC.

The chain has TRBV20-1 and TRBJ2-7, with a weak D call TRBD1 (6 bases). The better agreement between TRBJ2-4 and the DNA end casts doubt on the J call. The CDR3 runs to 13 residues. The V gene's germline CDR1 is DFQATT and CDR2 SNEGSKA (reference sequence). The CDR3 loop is CSVSQRGSNIQYF. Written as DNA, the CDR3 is TGCAGTGTCAGTCAAAGGGGGTCAAACATTCAGTACTTC.

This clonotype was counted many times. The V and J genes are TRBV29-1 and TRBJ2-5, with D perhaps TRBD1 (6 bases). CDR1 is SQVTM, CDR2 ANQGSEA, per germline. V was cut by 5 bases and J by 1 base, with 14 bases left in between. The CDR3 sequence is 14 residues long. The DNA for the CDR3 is TGCAGCGTTTGTGTACAGGGCCGCCAAGAGACCCAGTACTTC. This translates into CSVCVQGRQETQYF.

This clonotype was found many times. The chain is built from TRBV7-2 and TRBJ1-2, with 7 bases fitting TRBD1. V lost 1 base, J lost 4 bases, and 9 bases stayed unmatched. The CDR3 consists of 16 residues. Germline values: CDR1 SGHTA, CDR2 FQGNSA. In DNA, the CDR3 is TGTGCCAGCAGCTTAGTAGGCGTGACAGGGAGCTATGGCTACACCTTC. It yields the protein CASSLVGVTGSYGYTF. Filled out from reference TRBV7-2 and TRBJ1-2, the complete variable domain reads GAGVSQSPSNKVTEKGKDVELRCDPISGHTALYWYRQSLGQGLEFLIYFQGNSAPDKSGLPSDRFSAERTGGSVSTLTIQRTQQEDSAVYLCASSLVGVTGSYGYTFGSGTRLTVV.

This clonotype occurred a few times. This CDR3 is CASSPQGSTNEKLFF. The CDR3 coding sequence is TGTGCCAGCAGTCCGCAGGGGTCAACTAATGAAAAACTGTTTTTT. J is TRBJ1-4 and V is TRBV27; possible D gene TRBD1, 6 bases. Between the trimmed V and J ends, which lost 5 bases and 0 bases, there was a span of 10 bases. The CDR3 consists of 15 residues. Germline assignment: CDR1 MNHEY and CDR2 SMNVEV (reference sequence).

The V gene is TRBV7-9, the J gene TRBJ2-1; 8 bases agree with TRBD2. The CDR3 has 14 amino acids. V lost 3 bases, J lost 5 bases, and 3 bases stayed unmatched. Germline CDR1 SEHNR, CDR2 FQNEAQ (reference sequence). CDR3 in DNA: TGTGCCAGCAGCTTCGGGGGGGTCAACAATGAGCAGTTCTTC. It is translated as CASSFGGVNNEQFF.